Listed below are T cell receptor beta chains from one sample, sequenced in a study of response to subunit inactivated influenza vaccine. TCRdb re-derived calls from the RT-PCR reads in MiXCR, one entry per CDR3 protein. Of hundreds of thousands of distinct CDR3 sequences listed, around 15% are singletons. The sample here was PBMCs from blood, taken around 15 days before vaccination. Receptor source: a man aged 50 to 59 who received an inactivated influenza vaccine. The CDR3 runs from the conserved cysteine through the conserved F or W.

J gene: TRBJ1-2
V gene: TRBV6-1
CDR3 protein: CASNPTALNYGYTF

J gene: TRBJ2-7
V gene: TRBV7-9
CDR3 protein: CASSRAGSPSSYEQYF

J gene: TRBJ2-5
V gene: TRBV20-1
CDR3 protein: CSARVVAGGQETQYF

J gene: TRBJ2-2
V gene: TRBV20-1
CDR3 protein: CSASRANTGELFF

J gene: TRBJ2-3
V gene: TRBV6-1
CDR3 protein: CASIPGLAHTDTQYF

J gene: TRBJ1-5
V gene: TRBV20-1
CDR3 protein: CSARIPGQMNQPQHF

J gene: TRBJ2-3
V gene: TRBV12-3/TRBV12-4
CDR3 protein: CASSFSSGTTDTQYF

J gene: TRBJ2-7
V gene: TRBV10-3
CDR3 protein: CAISESGGREQYF

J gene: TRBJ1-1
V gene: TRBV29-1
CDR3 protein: CSVAHLGGEAFF

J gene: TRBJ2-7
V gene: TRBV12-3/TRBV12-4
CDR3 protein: CASSSTYYEQYF

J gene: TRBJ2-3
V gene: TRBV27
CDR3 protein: CASSLIAGTSTDTQYF

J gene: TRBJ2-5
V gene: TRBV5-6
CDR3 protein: CASSFRDTLRPQYF

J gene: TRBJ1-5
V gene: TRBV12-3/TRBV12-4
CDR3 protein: CASSLTDKQPQHF

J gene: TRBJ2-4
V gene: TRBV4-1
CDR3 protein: CASSQDPQLKDIQYF

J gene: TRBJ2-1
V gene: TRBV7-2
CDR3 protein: CASSRTGTINEQFF

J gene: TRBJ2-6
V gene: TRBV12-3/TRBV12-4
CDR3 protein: CASSSPDSVNVLTF

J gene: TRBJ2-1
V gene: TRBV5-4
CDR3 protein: CASSLMGRRGNEQFF

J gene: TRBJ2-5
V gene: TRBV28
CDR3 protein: CASGGLAAQETQYF

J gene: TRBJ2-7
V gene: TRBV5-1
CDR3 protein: CASSLKKYEQYF

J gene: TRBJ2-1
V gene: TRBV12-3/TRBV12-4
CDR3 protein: CASSPTSGGAREQFF

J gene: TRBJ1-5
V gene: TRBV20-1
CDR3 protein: CSATNAGNQPQHF

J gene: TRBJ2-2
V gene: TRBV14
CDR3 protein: CASSHRTGQNTGELFF

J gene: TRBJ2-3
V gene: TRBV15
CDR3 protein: CATRDFGLSTDTQYF

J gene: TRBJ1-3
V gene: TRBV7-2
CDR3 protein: CASSLATGGGNTIYF

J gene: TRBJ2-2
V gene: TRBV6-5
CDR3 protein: CASSFERGTGLNTGELFF

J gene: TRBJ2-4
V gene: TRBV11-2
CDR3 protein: CASSFLSFTDIQYF

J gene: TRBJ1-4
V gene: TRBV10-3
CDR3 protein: CAISEDVSTNEKLFF

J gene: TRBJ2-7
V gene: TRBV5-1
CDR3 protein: CASSLLYGTYEQYF

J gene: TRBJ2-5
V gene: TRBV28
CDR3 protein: CASSLFSGRVETQYF

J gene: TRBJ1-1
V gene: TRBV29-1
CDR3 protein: CSVEGGGPSVTEAFF

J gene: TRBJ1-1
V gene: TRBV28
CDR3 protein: CASSYNREGTEAFF

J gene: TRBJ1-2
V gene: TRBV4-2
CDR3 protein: CASSPREGASYGYTF

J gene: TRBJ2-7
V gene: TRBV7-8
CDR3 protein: CASSATSGTSGIGVEQYF

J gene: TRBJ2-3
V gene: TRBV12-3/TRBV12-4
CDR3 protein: CASSFGERTDTQYF

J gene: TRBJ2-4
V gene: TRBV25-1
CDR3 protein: CASSEGPGDFDIQYF

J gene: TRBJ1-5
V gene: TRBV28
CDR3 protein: CASSYRSDQPQHF

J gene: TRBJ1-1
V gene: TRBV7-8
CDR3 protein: CASSLRRARNTEAFF

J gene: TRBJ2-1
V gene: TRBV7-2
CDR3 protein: CASSPSGLRSLFNEQFF

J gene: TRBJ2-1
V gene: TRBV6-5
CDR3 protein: CASSYKGVPSYNEQFF

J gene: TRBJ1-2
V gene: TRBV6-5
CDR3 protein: CASSLGLTQNRVPGGGYTF

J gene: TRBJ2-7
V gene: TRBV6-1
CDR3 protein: CASSERGGLGTYEQYF

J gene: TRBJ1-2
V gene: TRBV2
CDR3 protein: CASGGTGAYGYTF

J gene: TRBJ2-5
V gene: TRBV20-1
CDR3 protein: CKCAAGQGRETQYF

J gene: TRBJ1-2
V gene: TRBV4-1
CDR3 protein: CASSLRAGSAAGHTF

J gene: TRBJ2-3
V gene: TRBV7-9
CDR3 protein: CASSLTLATDTQYF

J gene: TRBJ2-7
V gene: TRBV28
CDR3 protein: CANSLGTYEQYF

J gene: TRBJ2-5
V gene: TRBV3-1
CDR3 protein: CASSPVGSYRTQYF

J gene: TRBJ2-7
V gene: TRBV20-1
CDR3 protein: CSAPRPGSPEQYF

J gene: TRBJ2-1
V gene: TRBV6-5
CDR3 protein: CASSYSTSGGANEQFF

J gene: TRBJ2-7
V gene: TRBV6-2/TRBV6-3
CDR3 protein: CASSYDWRYEQYF

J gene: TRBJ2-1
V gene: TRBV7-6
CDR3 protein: CASSLVLGLAGVPYNEQFF

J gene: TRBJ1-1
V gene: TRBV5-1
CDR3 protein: CASSQNRQGSTEAFF

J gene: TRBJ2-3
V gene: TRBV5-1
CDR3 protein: CASRPWGVGNTDTQYF

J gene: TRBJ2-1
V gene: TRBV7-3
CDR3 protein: CASSLTGLARTYNEQFF

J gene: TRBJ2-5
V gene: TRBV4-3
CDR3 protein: CASSQVRTSGSETQYF

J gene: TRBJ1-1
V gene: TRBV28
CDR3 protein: CASSPLPGRNTEAFF

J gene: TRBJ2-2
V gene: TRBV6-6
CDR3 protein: CASNLRGPGELFF

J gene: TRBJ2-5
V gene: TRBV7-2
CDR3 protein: CASSRGLAPETQYF

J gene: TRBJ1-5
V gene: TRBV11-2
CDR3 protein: CASSLDGGLAQHF